This T cell receptor beta chain stems from a study of blood T cell repertoires in COVID-19 (dated by TCRdb to about 2020). Turning to the overall study: Samples from collaborators originated in the United States, Italy and Spain and spanned both the acute and convalescent phases of COVID-19. Subjects who had been exposed to COVID-19, were actively infected with it, or had recovered from it provided the deeply sampled blood TCRbeta repertoires that made up the dataset. The prospective study material was composed of cDNA or gDNA derived from T cells, B-cell-depleted T cells, or PBMCs. Nearly every sample came with metadata listing a de-identified subject ID, COVID-19 status, age in years and sex. HLA class I and class II types, where available, came from metadata supplied by the sample provider rather than from assay-based typing. The samples were drawn from two sources: the first 160 participants of the ongoing ImmuneRACE study, and fewer than 1,500 subjects contributed by 6 global collaborators. The repertoires were released in a freely available public database meant as a resource for research on the immune response to SARS-CoV-2. The study at large found these results: The amount of clinical and demographic metadata varied by source and participant and was provided uncurated.

Participants in the prospective study were aged about 18 to 95 years, lived in some 24 United States geographic areas, and enrolled through a virtual design. In the prospective study, participants were assigned to cohorts based on the clinical history participants reported in a screening survey and a study questionnaire. For ImmuneRACE Cohort 3, a participant was defined as recovered based on two consecutive negative NP/OP PCR tests, clearance by a healthcare professional, or resolution of symptoms. Mobile phlebotomists in the prospective study collected whole blood, serum and a nasopharyngeal or oropharyngeal swab from every participant. Participants in the prospective study had the option to provide additional blood draws and questionnaires over a roughly 2-month period. Blood samples from the prospective study were shipped frozen or at room temperature prior to DNA extraction. Worth noting for this clone: Its cognate antigen has yet to be identified. No base quality information exists; no much larger clone differs at one position.

TCRbeta CDR3 regions were amplified from genomic DNA by means of the immunoSEQ Assay, a bias-controlled multiplex PCR. Per the original workflow: Within the assay, amplification of reference gene primers was used to estimate how many nucleated cells each sample contained. To quantify the absolute abundance of each unique TCRbeta CDR3 rearrangement, sequence reads were collapsed and filtered. For each sample, productive Simpson clonality was calculated by taking the square root of Simpson's diversity index across productive rearrangements. Entries here come from immuneACCESS through TCRdb and include only in-frame sequences with V and J called. Some clones fail to appear in such tables; in the studies checked, an unresolved V gene covers under half of the shortfall, and the cause of the remainder is unknown. V, J and clone size are those of that table, while D and trimming were read from the DNA. The sample table holds about 170,000 clones, of which 70% to 90% were seen once. Around 0.77% of the sample is taken by the ten largest.

There are 16 amino acids in the CDR3, from cysteine to phenylalanine inclusive. The CDR3 DNA has 48 bases and is translated from base 1. The germline V gene gives CDR1 as KGHSH and CDR2 as LQKENI. Trimming costs V 3 bases and J 7 bases, and their ends lie 16 bases apart. This TCR was recovered from a woman aged 18 to 35 who had recovered from COVID-19. The sequence is built from TRBV18 and TRBJ1-6; TRBD1 is possibly the D segment (6 matching bases). Sequencing was done on a sample of PBMCs or T cells enriched from blood (not recorded which). The CDR3 reads CASSPEDRRRNSPLHF. The DNA sequence is as follows: TGTGCCAGCTCACCGGAAGACAGGAGGCGAAATTCACCCCTCCACTTT.